What follows are 8 T cell receptor beta chains derived from one specimen sequenced in a study of neurological immune-mediated disorders. In TCRdb, the 5' RACE reads were re-called with MiXCR into one record per CDR3 protein. The sample has 87,000 or so distinct CDR3 sequences; roughly 4% are singletons. Sequencing was done on a sample of PBMCs. Receptors were obtained from a woman in her late teens or twenties with multiple sclerosis.

This clonotype was seen many times. CDR3 sequence (DNA): TGCAGCGTCGGGACAAGTTCTGGGGCCAACGTCCTGACTTTC. This translates into CSVGTSSGANVLTF. The rearrangement joins TRBV29-1 to TRBJ2-6; perhaps TRBD1 as D (6 bases). V was trimmed by 6 bases and J by 1 base, leaving 10 bases between them. The CDR3 runs 14 residues. Germline CDR1 and CDR2: SQVTM and ANQGSEA.

The sample holds a few counts of this clonotype. A much larger clone differs from this one at a single base, so this may be a read error. This chain joins TRBV5-1 and TRBJ2-5; D possibly uses TRBD1 or TRBD2 (6 bases each). The CDR3 runs to 12 residues. The V gene lost 4 bases and the J gene lost 7 bases, with 11 bases spanning the gap. Germline V CDR1 and CDR2: SGHRS, YFSETQ. CDR3 coding DNA: TGCGCCAGCAGCCCCTCGGGGGCGACCCAGTACTTC. Translation: CASSPSGATQYF.

This clonotype was counted at least ten times. V and J are TRBV6-1 and TRBJ1-2; 7 bases line up with TRBD1. Germline CDR1 MNHNS, CDR2 SASEGT. This CDR3 has 16 residues. The ends lost 0 bases at V and 4 bases at J; junction bases unmatched: 8. As DNA, the CDR3 is TGTGCCAGCAGTGAAGCGAGACAGGGCTTTGGCTATGGCTACACCTTC. It codes for CASSEARQGFGYGYTF.

This clonotype occurred a few times. The CDR3 nucleotides read TGTGCCTGTAGAGGCCCCGGGCGAGGTCAGCCCCAGCATTTT. This gives the protein CACRGPGRGQPQHF. V is TRBV30 and J is TRBJ1-5; D remains unclear. This CDR3 is built from 14 residues. CDR1 GTSNPN and CDR2 SVGIG come from the germline V gene (reference sequence). The V gene lost 6 bases and the J gene lost 6 bases, with 18 bases spanning the gap.

Note on this clonotype: Here the CDR3 omits its conserved ending phenylalanine or tryptophan, so a read error is the likely source. The chain recombines TRBV20-1 with TRBJ2-3; D perhaps matches TRBD2 (6 bases). Between the trimmed V and J ends, which lost 3 bases and 5 bases, there was a span of 15 bases. The CDR3 totals 14 residues. CDR1 and CDR2 (germline): DFQATT, SNEGSKA (reference sequence). CDR3 nucleotide sequence: TGCAGTGCTAGGCGGGCGGGAAGAGGAGATACGCAGTATAAT. The encoded protein is CSARRAGRGDTQYN.

The sample holds many counts of this clonotype. This rearrangement joins TRBV20-1 to TRBJ2-7; 7 positions match TRBD2. V was clipped by 6 bases and J by 4 bases; unmatched bases: 21. This CDR3 region has 17 residues. The V gene's germline CDR1 is DFQATT and CDR2 SNEGSKA (reference sequence). The CDR3 sequence: CSARPPGGGLLGYEQYF. The CDR3 bases are TGCAGTGCCAGACCACCGGGAGGTGGCCTCCTGGGATACGAGCAGTACTTC.

This clonotype has ten or more counts. The rearrangement uses TRBV5-1 and TRBJ1-2, with 8 bases fitting TRBD1. Trimming took 0 bases from V and 6 from J; bases not matched to a gene: 4. The CDR3 loop spans 14 amino acids. Germline-derived CDR1 and CDR2 are SGHRS and YFSETQ. The CDR3 bases are TGCGCCAGCAGCTTGGGGACAGGGTCTCATGGCTACACCTTC. This gives the protein CASSLGTGSHGYTF.

In this sample, this clonotype turned up many times. The J gene is TRBJ2-5, the V gene TRBV27; D possibly uses TRBD1 or TRBD2 (6 bases each). Germline CDR1 is MNHEY and CDR2 is SMNVEV (reference sequence). The CDR3 runs 14 residues. The germline V and J ends were trimmed by 1 base and 5 bases, with 11 bases remaining between them. The CDR3 region is CASSLLGGRETQYF. The CDR3 region has the DNA TGTGCCAGCAGTTTATTGGGGGGCAGGGAGACCCAGTACTTC.